This is a list of T cell receptor beta chains from one sample in a study of T-cell memory formation after mild COVID-19. TCRdb passed the 5' RACE reads through MiXCR, listing each CDR3 protein once. The table lists about 210,000 distinct CDR3 sequences, roughly 10% of them singletons, with 2.5% to 3.5% in the top ten. What was sequenced was PBMCs or a T cell subset sorted from them (not recorded which). These receptors were collected from a man aged 18 to 29 who had mild COVID-19 (a few samples of this study predate the infection). Cell type and time point are not known. Both conserved end residues are part of each CDR3. The order of the fields is D gene, clone size, J gene, V gene, CDR3 DNA, CDR3 protein. D genes are given only for firm matches. The size of a clone is reported for some rows only, either as once, few or many, or as a class for expanded clones.

d_call: TRBD1
clone_size: many
j_call: TRBJ1-1
v_call: TRBV7-9
cdr3_nt: TGTGCCAGCAGCCGGCAGGGGGCCGAAGCTTTCTTT
cdr3_aa: CASSRQGAEAFF

d_call: -
clone_size: few
j_call: TRBJ2-1
v_call: TRBV9
cdr3_nt: TGTGCCAGCAGCGTAGGGGGGGACCGGAACGATGAGCAGTTCTTC
cdr3_aa: CASSVGGDRNDEQFF

d_call: -
clone_size: few
j_call: TRBJ2-1
v_call: TRBV9
cdr3_nt: TGTGCCAGCAGCGCCCTGGGGGGTTCCTACAATGAGCAGTTCTTC
cdr3_aa: CASSALGGSYNEQFF

d_call: -
clone_size: -
j_call: TRBJ1-4
v_call: TRBV30
cdr3_nt: TGTGCCTGGAGTGCAAAGAGTACTGAAAAACTGTTTTTT
cdr3_aa: CAWSAKSTEKLFF

d_call: TRBD1
clone_size: few
j_call: TRBJ2-2
v_call: TRBV12-3/TRBV12-4
cdr3_nt: TGTGCCAGCAGCCTACGTACAGGGGTCGGGGAGCTGTTTTTT
cdr3_aa: CASSLRTGVGELFF

d_call: -
clone_size: few
j_call: TRBJ1-5
v_call: TRBV7-3
cdr3_nt: TGTGCCAGTCAGGGTCAGCCCCAGCATTTT
cdr3_aa: CASQGQPQHF

d_call: -
clone_size: -
j_call: TRBJ2-1
v_call: TRBV4-3
cdr3_nt: TGCGCCAGCAGCCCGGCCGGTGGAGGAATCGGGGGAGACAATGAGCAGTTCTTC
cdr3_aa: CASSPAGGGIGGDNEQFF

d_call: -
clone_size: -
j_call: TRBJ1-6
v_call: TRBV6-5
cdr3_nt: TGTGCCAGCAGTTACTGGGGGGCCTCTAGGGATTCACCCCTCCACTTT
cdr3_aa: CASSYWGASRDSPLHF

d_call: TRBD2
clone_size: -
j_call: TRBJ2-5
v_call: TRBV7-2
cdr3_nt: TGTGCCAGCAGCTTAGAGGGTAGCGGGGGGGCCCGGTGGAAAACCCAGTACTTC
cdr3_aa: CASSLEGSGGARWKTQYF

d_call: -
clone_size: few
j_call: TRBJ1-2
v_call: TRBV18
cdr3_nt: TGTGCCAGCTCACCTGGGGGCACGAGACGCTACACCTTC
cdr3_aa: CASSPGGTRRYTF

d_call: -
clone_size: few
j_call: TRBJ1-2
v_call: TRBV6-5
cdr3_nt: TGTGCCAGTTCCGTAGAGGGCCGCCTTAGGGGCTACACCTTC
cdr3_aa: CASSVEGRLRGYTF

d_call: TRBD1
clone_size: -
j_call: TRBJ1-3
v_call: TRBV6-5
cdr3_nt: TGTGCCAGCATGTCAACAGGGGGAACTGGAAACACCATATATTTT
cdr3_aa: CASMSTGGTGNTIYF

d_call: TRBD1
clone_size: few
j_call: TRBJ2-7
v_call: TRBV7-2
cdr3_nt: TGTGCCAGCAGGATCCTACAGGGGGCGGACGAGCAGTACTTC
cdr3_aa: CASRILQGADEQYF

d_call: TRBD1
clone_size: -
j_call: TRBJ1-1
v_call: TRBV7-2
cdr3_nt: TGTGCCAGCAGCGCACCGGGGACAGATTACACTGAAGCTTTCTTT
cdr3_aa: CASSAPGTDYTEAFF

d_call: -
clone_size: -
j_call: TRBJ2-5
v_call: TRBV10-1
cdr3_nt: TGCGCCAGCAGTGACGGCCACCAAGAGACCCAGTACTTC
cdr3_aa: CASSDGHQETQYF

d_call: -
clone_size: few
j_call: TRBJ2-2
v_call: TRBV5-6
cdr3_nt: TGTGCCAGCAGCCTTCCGGGGTGGACCGGGGAGCTGTTTTTT
cdr3_aa: CASSLPGWTGELFF

d_call: -
clone_size: few
j_call: TRBJ1-1
v_call: TRBV20-1
cdr3_nt: TGCAGTGCTAGCCGCCTGGTCACTGAAGCTTTCTTT
cdr3_aa: CSASRLVTEAFF

d_call: TRBD1
clone_size: many
j_call: TRBJ1-1
v_call: TRBV5-1
cdr3_nt: TGCGCCAGTACAACAGGGGGCTCGGGAGGATCCGAAGCTTTCTTT
cdr3_aa: CASTTGGSGGSEAFF

d_call: -
clone_size: -
j_call: TRBJ2-5
v_call: TRBV7-2
cdr3_nt: TGTGCCAGCAGCTCTACACAAGAGACCCAGTACTTC
cdr3_aa: CASSSTQETQYF

d_call: TRBD1
clone_size: few
j_call: TRBJ1-5
v_call: TRBV6-1
cdr3_nt: TGTGCCAGCAGTGGGGACAGGGGGCTTCAGCCCCAGCATTTT
cdr3_aa: CASSGDRGLQPQHF

d_call: TRBD1
clone_size: few
j_call: TRBJ1-2
v_call: TRBV6-5
cdr3_nt: TGTGCCAGCAGGGGACAGGGGGGCTATGGCTACACCTTC
cdr3_aa: CASRGQGGYGYTF

d_call: -
clone_size: -
j_call: TRBJ1-2
v_call: TRBV6-5
cdr3_nt: TGTGCCAGCAGTTACGCCGGACAGTCTCTGGGCTACACCTTC
cdr3_aa: CASSYAGQSLGYTF

d_call: -
clone_size: few
j_call: TRBJ2-3
v_call: TRBV5-1
cdr3_nt: TGCGCCAGCAGCGTGGGACTGATCGTCACAGATACGCAGTATTTT
cdr3_aa: CASSVGLIVTDTQYF

d_call: TRBD1
clone_size: few
j_call: TRBJ2-4
v_call: TRBV5-1
cdr3_nt: TGCGCCAGCAGCCAGGGGGACAGGGGAAGGATTCAGTACTTC
cdr3_aa: CASSQGDRGRIQYF

d_call: -
clone_size: -
j_call: TRBJ2-3
v_call: TRBV12-3/TRBV12-4
cdr3_nt: TGTGCCAGCAGGGCCACAGGGTCTACGCAGTATTTT
cdr3_aa: CASRATGSTQYF

d_call: -
clone_size: few
j_call: TRBJ1-1
v_call: TRBV6-5
cdr3_nt: TGTGCCAGCAGTTTAAGAGGGGGACACACTGAAGCTTTCTTT
cdr3_aa: CASSLRGGHTEAFF

d_call: -
clone_size: few
j_call: TRBJ1-2
v_call: TRBV6-1
cdr3_nt: TGTGCCAGCAGACGAGATTCTTATGGCTACACCTTC
cdr3_aa: CASRRDSYGYTF

d_call: -
clone_size: -
j_call: TRBJ2-1
v_call: TRBV15
cdr3_nt: TGTGCCACCAGCAGCGGGGCAGGATACAATGAGCAGTTCTTC
cdr3_aa: CATSSGAGYNEQFF

d_call: -
clone_size: -
j_call: TRBJ2-3
v_call: TRBV5-1
cdr3_nt: TGCGCCAGCAGCTTAGGGCCCGTCGAAGATACGCAGTATTTT
cdr3_aa: CASSLGPVEDTQYF

d_call: -
clone_size: -
j_call: TRBJ1-1
v_call: TRBV4-3
cdr3_nt: TGCGCCAGCAGCAACAGGGCGGACACTGAAGCTTTCTTT
cdr3_aa: CASSNRADTEAFF

d_call: TRBD2
clone_size: -
j_call: TRBJ2-5
v_call: TRBV5-1
cdr3_nt: TGCGCCAGCAGGCCGGGACTAGCGGGGGAGACCCAGTACTTC
cdr3_aa: CASRPGLAGETQYF

d_call: TRBD1
clone_size: few
j_call: TRBJ1-3
v_call: TRBV29-1
cdr3_nt: TGCAGCGTGGGACAGGACTCTGGAAACACCATATATTTT
cdr3_aa: CSVGQDSGNTIYF

d_call: -
clone_size: few
j_call: TRBJ2-6
v_call: TRBV5-5
cdr3_nt: TGTGCCAGCAGCTTTACATACTCTGGGGCCAACGTCCTGACTTTC
cdr3_aa: CASSFTYSGANVLTF

d_call: -
clone_size: -
j_call: TRBJ2-5
v_call: TRBV7-2
cdr3_nt: TGTGCCAGCAGCACCGGACAGAAAGAGACCCAGTACTTC
cdr3_aa: CASSTGQKETQYF

d_call: TRBD1
clone_size: few
j_call: TRBJ1-1
v_call: TRBV7-3
cdr3_nt: TGTGCCAGCAGCCGGCGAGGGGGCGCTTCGACTGAAGCTTTCTTT
cdr3_aa: CASSRRGGASTEAFF

d_call: TRBD1
clone_size: -
j_call: TRBJ2-1
v_call: TRBV29-1
cdr3_nt: TGCAGCGTTGAATCCGGACAGGGGGGGACCTACAATGAGCAGTTCTTC
cdr3_aa: CSVESGQGGTYNEQFF

d_call: -
clone_size: -
j_call: TRBJ1-2
v_call: TRBV7-2
cdr3_nt: TGTGCCAGCAGCAGATTACAGGGAGGGGACTATGGCTACACCTTC
cdr3_aa: CASSRLQGGDYGYTF

d_call: -
clone_size: many
j_call: TRBJ2-4
v_call: TRBV18
cdr3_nt: TGTGCCAGCTCACCGCTCGGGGGTCTAGCCAAAAACATTCAGTACTTC
cdr3_aa: CASSPLGGLAKNIQYF

d_call: -
clone_size: few
j_call: TRBJ1-5
v_call: TRBV10-3
cdr3_nt: TGTGCCATCCTTCCTTATCAGCCCCAGCATTTT
cdr3_aa: CAILPYQPQHF

d_call: -
clone_size: few
j_call: TRBJ2-5
v_call: TRBV7-9
cdr3_nt: TGTGCCAGCAGCTTCCGCCGACAAGAGACCCAGTACTTC
cdr3_aa: CASSFRRQETQYF

d_call: -
clone_size: -
j_call: TRBJ2-1
v_call: TRBV5-5
cdr3_nt: TGTGCCAGCAGCTTGGGAGGGACGGGAAGCTCCTACAATGAGCAGTTCTTC
cdr3_aa: CASSLGGTGSSYNEQFF

d_call: TRBD2
clone_size: many
j_call: TRBJ2-3
v_call: TRBV5-1
cdr3_nt: TGCGCCAGCAGCCAGCTGCGGGCGGGGGGTTCAGATACGCAGTATTTT
cdr3_aa: CASSQLRAGGSDTQYF

d_call: TRBD1
clone_size: -
j_call: TRBJ2-5
v_call: TRBV25-1
cdr3_nt: TGTGCCAGCAGTGACACAGGGGGTCCTCAAGAGACCCAGTACTTC
cdr3_aa: CASSDTGGPQETQYF

d_call: -
clone_size: -
j_call: TRBJ2-3
v_call: TRBV4-3
cdr3_nt: TGCGCCAGCAGCACAAGAGTGGCCTCTGGAGATACGCAGTATTTT
cdr3_aa: CASSTRVASGDTQYF

d_call: -
clone_size: -
j_call: TRBJ2-4
v_call: TRBV7-9
cdr3_nt: TGTGCCAGCAGCTTAGGAAACATTCAGTACTTC
cdr3_aa: CASSLGNIQYF

d_call: -
clone_size: -
j_call: TRBJ1-2
v_call: TRBV19
cdr3_nt: TGTGCCAGTAGTAGATCCAGCTATGGCTACACCTTC
cdr3_aa: CASSRSSYGYTF

d_call: -
clone_size: -
j_call: TRBJ2-4
v_call: TRBV20-1
cdr3_nt: TGCAGTGCTGCGGTGATAGCCAAAAACATTCAGTACTTC
cdr3_aa: CSAAVIAKNIQYF

d_call: -
clone_size: many
j_call: TRBJ1-1
v_call: TRBV5-1
cdr3_nt: TGCGCCAGCAGCGGTGTTATCGGGGTGGTCGCTGAAGCTTTCTTT
cdr3_aa: CASSGVIGVVAEAFF

d_call: -
clone_size: few
j_call: TRBJ2-2
v_call: TRBV24-1
cdr3_nt: TGTGCCACCAGGACAGCGAACACCGGGGAGCTGTTTTTT
cdr3_aa: CATRTANTGELFF